The 21 T cell receptor beta chains listed next were all sequenced from one sample in a study of shared clonotypes between healthy human individuals. Sequenced by immunoSEQ multiplex PCR; TCRdb stores in-frame clones only, minus some. The sample lists 2 million or so clones; about 95% were seen once. CD8 cells classed as naive were CD45RO-negative and positively selected for CCR7, excluding terminally differentiated effector memory CD45RA+ cells. The sequenced sample consisted of naive CD8+ T cells sorted from blood. These receptors came from a man younger than 30 in good health.

This rearrangement joins TRBV11-2 to TRBJ1-3; 7 positions match TRBD1. The CDR3 is 14 residues long. V trimming: 5 bases; J trimming: 4 bases; junction bases outside the gene matches: 5. The germline CDR1 and CDR2 sequences are SGHAT and FQNNGV. DNA for the CDR3: TGTGCCAGCAGCCCACAGGGGACCGGAAACACCATATATTTT. It specifies CASSPQGTGNTIYF.

The gene calls are TRBV21-1 and TRBJ2-7; the table calls TRBD1, which could not be checked here. TRBV21-1 is an annotated pseudogene. This CDR3 contains 10 residues. CDR3 bases: TGTGCCAGCAGCAGACACAAGCAGTACTTC. It specifies CASSRHKQYF.

This clone was observed a single time. The chain has TRBV6-5 and TRBJ2-3; D may be TRBD2 (6 bases). This CDR3 contains 13 residues. CDR1 MNHEY and CDR2 SVGAGI come from the germline V gene. The V and J ends lost 2 bases and 8 bases respectively, with 11 bases between them. The CDR3 loop reads CASSYLEGVTQYF. CDR3 nucleotides: TGTGCCAGCAGTTACCTGGAGGGAGTTACGCAGTATTTT.

About this clone: Different DNA sequences within this sample yield the same CDR3. The V call is TRBV2, the J call TRBJ2-1, with 8 bases matching TRBD2. Trimming took 6 bases from V and 2 from J; bases not matched to a gene: 6. Germline CDR1 is SNHLY and CDR2 is FYNNEI. This CDR3 spans 15 amino acids. CDR3 DNA sequence: TGTGCCAGCAGCCTTAGCGGGATAACCTACAATGAGCAGTTCTTC. It encodes CASSLSGITYNEQFF.

This clone occurred once. This chain joins TRBV5-1 and TRBJ2-3, with D perhaps TRBD2 (5 bases). The CDR3 totals 16 residues. Trimming shortened V by 4 bases and J by 2 bases, and 17 bases separated the two germline ends. CDR1 is SGHRS and CDR2 is YFSETQ in the germline V gene. CDR3 region: CASSIGETFSTDTQYF. CDR3 coding DNA: TGCGCCAGCAGCATTGGGGAGACCTTCTCCACAGATACGCAGTATTTT.

The chain uses TRBV7-9 and TRBJ1-6, with D perhaps matching TRBD1 (6 bases). The CDR3 consists of 12 residues. Germline loops: CDR1 SEHNR, CDR2 FQNEAQ (reference sequence). The ends were cut back, 5 bases at V and 14 bases at J, with 13 bases in the middle. This CDR3 is CASSQSGVSLHF. The CDR3 DNA reads as TGTGCCAGCAGCCAATCAGGGGTTTCCCTCCACTTT. Complete variable domain (other parts from reference TRBV7-9 and TRBJ1-6): DTGVSQNPRHKITKRGQNVTFRCDPISEHNRLYWYRQTLGQGPEFLTYFQNEAQLEKSRLLSDRFSAERPKGSFSTLEIQRTEQGDSAMYLCASSQSGVSLHFGNGTRLTVT.

Here the CDR3 DNA reads TGTGCCAGCAGTTCCAGGGTCAAGAGCTCCTACAATGAGCAGTTCTTC. Its protein is CASSSRVKSSYNEQFF. The chain joins TRBV27 to TRBJ2-1, with a weak D call TRBD1 (5 bases). The CDR3 is 16 amino acids. Trimming took 4 bases from V and 0 from J, leaving 13 bases between them. Germline V gives CDR1 MNHEY, CDR2 SMNVEV (reference sequence).

This rearrangement joins TRBV4-1 to TRBJ2-7, with TRBD2 identical over 10 bases. The CDR3 sequence is 16 residues long. CDR1 MGHRA and CDR2 YSYEKL come from the germline V gene. J lost 0 bases, V lost 2 bases, and 4 bases had no gene match. The DNA of the CDR3 is TGCGCCAGCAGCCAACTAGCGGGGGACAGCTCCTACGAGCAGTACTTC. It yields the protein CASSQLAGDSSYEQYF.

V gene TRBV4-3 combines with J gene TRBJ2-2; 7 bases are a match to TRBD1. The V gene's germline CDR1 is LGHNA and CDR2 YSLEER. The length of the CDR3 is 17 residues. V lost 0 bases and J lost 5; bases outside the gene matches: 9. In DNA form, the CDR3 reads TGCGCCAGCAGCCAAGATTCTGTAGGGACAGAGACCGGGGAGCTGTTTTTT. Translation: CASSQDSVGTETGELFF.

The V gene is TRBV25-1, the J gene TRBJ1-1; D gene unclear. This CDR3 region has 13 residues. Between the trimmed V and J ends, which lost 5 bases and 3 bases, there was a span of 10 bases. Germline CDR1 MGHDK, CDR2 SYGVNS. CDR3 loop: CASSHIGDTEAFF. The CDR3, as DNA: TGTGCCAGCAGTCATATTGGGGACACTGAAGCTTTCTTT. The full variable domain, its missing parts supplied by reference TRBV25-1 and TRBJ1-1, is EADIYQTPRYLVIGTGKKITLECSQTMGHDKMYWYQQDPGMELHLIHYSYGVNSTEKGDLSSESTVSRIRTEHFPLTLESARPSHTSQYLCASSHIGDTEAFFGQGTRLTVV.

The V call is TRBV4-3, the J call TRBJ1-4; D gene unclear. The length of the CDR3 is 15 residues. The ends were cut back, 0 bases at V and 6 bases at J, with 11 bases in the middle. The germline CDR1 and CDR2 sequences are LGHNA and YSLEER. CDR3 DNA: TGCGCCAGCAGCCAAGAGCCGATTTACCATGAAAAACTGTTTTTT. The encoded protein is CASSQEPIYHEKLFF.

The V gene is TRBV7-9, the J gene TRBJ1-1, with D unclear. Looked up from germline, CDR1 is SEHNR and CDR2 is FQNEAQ (reference sequence). The CDR3 consists of 13 residues. Trimming took off 4 bases at V and 7 bases at J, with 13 bases between the two ends. DNA of the CDR3: TGTGCCAGCAGCTCCTTACATAGCGGTGAAGCTTTCTTT. This sequence encodes CASSSLHSGEAFF.

This chain connects TRBV6-5 to TRBJ1-2; D remains ambiguous. This CDR3 is 15 amino acids long. From germline, CDR1 is MNHEY and CDR2 SVGAGI. V lost 3 bases and J lost 4, with 15 bases in between. CDR3 amino acids: CASSYQGSGGYGYTF. CDR3 nucleotide sequence: TGTGCCAGCAGTTATCAAGGGAGTGGTGGCTATGGCTACACCTTC.

The chain joins TRBV4-3 to TRBJ1-1, with D unclear. V lost 0 bases and J 4 bases, leaving 15 bases between the germline ends. This CDR3 region has 16 residues. The germline V gene has CDR1 LGHNA and CDR2 YSLEER. DNA of the CDR3: TGCGCCAGCAGCCAAGATTCGGGCTCTGATGGCACTGAAGCTTTCTTT. Translation: CASSQDSGSDGTEAFF.

The rearrangement links TRBV27 to TRBJ1-3; D is possibly TRBD1 (5 bases). The V end was cut by 2 bases, the J end by 1 base, with 9 bases between. The germline CDR1 and CDR2 sequences are MNHEY and SMNVEV (reference sequence). CDR3 length equals 15 residues. In DNA, the CDR3 is TGTGCCAGCAGTTTACGGGGGACTTCTGGAAACACCATATATTTT. Translating gives CASSLRGTSGNTIYF.

The rearrangement uses TRBV7-9 and TRBJ2-7; D perhaps matches TRBD1 (5 bases). This CDR3 is 14 amino acids long. Germline CDR1 and CDR2: SEHNR and FQNEAQ (reference sequence). Trimming took off 5 bases at V and 0 bases at J, with 11 bases between the two ends. The CDR3, as DNA: TGTGCCAGCAGCAGGGCAGGGCCCTCCTACGAGCAGTACTTC. It codes for CASSRAGPSYEQYF.

The rearrangement joins TRBV5-6 to TRBJ2-1; TRBD2 matches at 11 bases. With V trimmed by 4 bases and J by 2 bases, 11 bases remained unmatched. Per germline, CDR1 SGHDT and CDR2 YYEEEE. CDR3 length equals 18 residues. The CDR3 DNA reads as TGTGCCAGCAGCCCACGCGGACTAGCGGGCTATACCTACAATGAGCAGTTCTTC. The encoded protein is CASSPRGLAGYTYNEQFF.

The chain has TRBV11-3 and TRBJ2-1, with D perhaps TRBD1 (5 bases). Germline CDR1 and CDR2: SGHNT and YENEEA. The CDR3 spans 15 residues. Trimming removed 5 bases at V and 5 bases at J, with 16 bases between. The CDR3 protein is CASSLGQGTHNEQFF. CDR3 bases: TGTGCCAGCAGCCTGGGGCAGGGTACCCACAATGAGCAGTTCTTC.

The chain couples TRBV28 to TRBJ1-2; TRBD1 matches 7 bases. The trim removed 3 bases at V and 3 bases at J, leaving 7 bases unmatched. The CDR3 has 15 amino acids. Germline CDR1 reads MDHEN; CDR2 reads SYDVKM. CDR3 region: CASSLARGVYYGYTF. The CDR3 DNA is TGTGCCAGCAGTTTGGCCAGGGGGGTTTACTATGGCTACACCTTC.

The chain uses TRBV6-6 and TRBJ2-5; D gene uncertain. Germline V gene lookup returns CDR1 MNHNY and CDR2 SVGAGI (reference sequence). The CDR3 consists of 14 residues. Trimming took off 0 bases at V and 5 bases at J, with 10 bases between the two ends. The CDR3 loop is CASSYSPTVETQYF. In nucleotides, the CDR3 is TGTGCCAGCAGTTACTCGCCGACGGTGGAGACCCAGTACTTC.

This sequence joins TRBV19 and TRBJ1-1; D is perhaps TRBD1 (5 bases). The CDR3 is 13 residues long. V was trimmed by 5 bases and J by 6 bases, leaving 13 bases between them. Per germline, CDR1 LNHDA and CDR2 SQIVND (reference sequence). The CDR3 nucleotides read TGTGCCAGTAGTCTGGGGACGGCCGCTGAAGCTTTCTTT. Translating it yields CASSLGTAAEAFF.